This is a list of T cell receptor beta chains from one sample in a study of T-cell reconstitution after alpha-beta-depleted transplantation in children. Each CDR3 protein is one row after TCRdb ran MiXCR on the PCR reads. The sample lists around 530,000 distinct CDR3 sequences, 32% occurring once. The sequenced sample was PBMCs from the stem cell graft donor, obtained from the stem cell graft. The receptors were gathered from a human donor who donated a stem cell graft to a child with aplastic anemia. The CDR3 runs from the conserved cysteine through the conserved F or W. Each record gives: D gene, J gene, V gene, clone size, CDR3 DNA, CDR3 protein. The D gene is left open where the match is weak. Expanded clones get a size class; other rows say once, few or many, or leave the size out.

NA | TRBJ2-3 | TRBV29-1 | NA | TGCAGCGTCGGCGGCAGGACCCATACGCAGTATTTT | CSVGGRTHTQYF
NA | TRBJ2-5 | TRBV5-1 | NA | TGCGCCAGCAGCTTGAGCAGGGGAGACGAGACCCAGTACTTC | CASSLSRGDETQYF
NA | TRBJ2-1 | TRBV19 | NA | TGTGCCAGTAGTATCGTCACGGGCTCCTACAATGAGCAGTTCTTC | CASSIVTGSYNEQFF
NA | TRBJ2-2 | TRBV20-1 | NA | TGCAGTGCTAGGCCCCCCCTAGGGGTAGGCACCGGGGAGCTGTTTTTT | CSARPPLGVGTGELFF
NA | TRBJ1-3 | TRBV4-3 | NA | TGCGCCAGCAGCCAAGATTGGGCATCCTCTGGAAACACCATATATTTT | CASSQDWASSGNTIYF
NA | TRBJ2-1 | TRBV20-1 | NA | TGCAGTGCTAGCGGGAACCGCTCCTACAATGAGCAGTTCTTC | CSASGNRSYNEQFF
TRBD1 | TRBJ2-7 | TRBV7-8 | NA | TGTGCCAGCAGCGGTACAGGGGGCCTCTCCTACGAGCAGTACTTC | CASSGTGGLSYEQYF
TRBD2 | TRBJ2-1 | TRBV5-4 | NA | TGTGCCAGCAGCCCAAGACTAGCGGATGGGGAGCAGTTCTTC | CASSPRLADGEQFF
TRBD2 | TRBJ2-7 | TRBV6-5 | NA | TGTGCCAGCAGTTCCCGCGGGGGAGCACGGTACGAGCAGTACTTC | CASSSRGGARYEQYF
NA | TRBJ1-2 | TRBV28 | NA | TGTGCCAGCAGAGAAAGGACGCACGGAAATGGCTACACCTTC | CASRERTHGNGYTF
TRBD1 | TRBJ2-5 | TRBV28 | NA | TGTGCCAGCAGTTCCTGGACAGGGAAAGAGACCCAGTACTTC | CASSSWTGKETQYF
NA | TRBJ2-5 | TRBV5-1 | NA | TGCGCCAGCAGCTTTAATAGAGAGACCCAGTACTTC | CASSFNRETQYF
TRBD1 | TRBJ1-1 | TRBV4-2 | NA | TGTGCCAGCAGCCAACGACAGGGCTCGTGGGCTTTCTTT | CASSQRQGSWAFF
TRBD1 | TRBJ1-2 | TRBV6-5 | many | TGTGCCAGCAGTTTGACAGGGACCAACTATGGCTACACCTTC | CASSLTGTNYGYTF
TRBD1 | TRBJ1-5 | TRBV10-3 | few | TGTGCCATCAGCCCCGGGACAGAGACGAATCAGCCCCAGCATTTT | CAISPGTETNQPQHF
NA | TRBJ1-1 | TRBV11-1 | NA | TGTGCCAGCAGCTTAAAGACAGGAGGAATGAACTCTCTCATGAACACTGAAGCTTTCTTT | CASSLKTGGMNSLMNTEAFF
NA | TRBJ2-7 | TRBV20-1 | few | TGCAGTGCTAAACGGGACGCCTACGAGCAGTACTTC | CSAKRDAYEQYF
NA | TRBJ2-3 | TRBV4-1 | NA | TGCGCCAGCAGCCAAGAAAAGACTAGTCCCATTACAGATACGCAGTATTTT | CASSQEKTSPITDTQYF
NA | TRBJ1-6 | TRBV2 | NA | TGTGCCAGCAGTGACAACCATTCACCCCTCCACTTT | CASSDNHSPLHF
TRBD2 | TRBJ2-5 | TRBV5-8 | many | TGTGCCAGCAGCGAAAATGGACTAGCGGGAGGAGAGACCCAGTACTTC | CASSENGLAGGETQYF
TRBD1 | TRBJ1-1 | TRBV5-1 | few | TGCGCCAGCAGCCGTCGACAGGGGGAGGCTGAAGCTTTCTTT | CASSRRQGEAEAFF
NA | TRBJ1-1 | TRBV29-1 | NA | TGCAGCGTTGAAGATTCGATCAGGGATGGAACTGAAGCTTTCTTT | CSVEDSIRDGTEAFF
NA | TRBJ2-1 | TRBV6-1 | NA | TGTGCCAGCAGTCCCCACCGGGGTTCCTACAATGAGCAGTTCTTC | CASSPHRGSYNEQFF
NA | TRBJ1-5 | TRBV18 | NA | TGTGCCAGCTCTTTCTCGAGGGACAACAATCAGCCCCAGCATTTT | CASSFSRDNNQPQHF
NA | TRBJ1-1 | TRBV6-1 | NA | TGTGCCAGCAGTGCTTCTGGGAGAAACACTGAAGCTTTCTTT | CASSASGRNTEAFF
TRBD1 | TRBJ1-2 | TRBV14 | NA | TGTGCCAGCAGCCAAGGGGACAGCTTCTATGGCTACACCTTC | CASSQGDSFYGYTF
NA | TRBJ1-1 | TRBV5-1 | NA | TGCGCCAGCAGCATTGGACAGACTGAAGCTTTCTTT | CASSIGQTEAFF
NA | TRBJ2-3 | TRBV29-1 | NA | TGCAGCGGACGTAGAGGGAATACAGATACGCAGTATTTT | CSGRRGNTDTQYF
NA | TRBJ1-1 | TRBV4-1 | few | TGCGCCAGCAGCCAAGAGCTTCAAACCTCGAGGGACACTGAAGCTTTCTTT | CASSQELQTSRDTEAFF
NA | TRBJ2-7 | TRBV28 | NA | TGTGCCAGCAGACATGGTGACGAGCAGTACTTC | CASRHGDEQYF
TRBD1 | TRBJ2-7 | TRBV7-8 | NA | TGTGCCAGCAGCTTGAACCTTAACAGGGGACCGAACTCCTACGAGCAGTACTTC | CASSLNLNRGPNSYEQYF
NA | TRBJ1-2 | TRBV6-5 | NA | TGTGCCGGACCGACGGATAACTATGGCTACACCTTC | CAGPTDNYGYTF
NA | TRBJ1-3 | TRBV18 | NA | TGTGCCAGCTCGCCGGGAATACAGGGAAGCAACTCTGGAAACACCATATATTTT | CASSPGIQGSNSGNTIYF
TRBD2 | TRBJ2-3 | TRBV27 | NA | TGTGCCAGCAGGGGGACTAGCGGGAGAGGGACAGATACGCAGTATTTT | CASRGTSGRGTDTQYF
NA | TRBJ1-1 | TRBV18 | many | TGTGCCAGCTCACCAGGCAGGAACACTGAAGCTTTCTTT | CASSPGRNTEAFF
NA | TRBJ2-7 | TRBV5-1 | NA | TGCGCCAGCAGCGCGGGACAGAACACCTACGAGCAGTACTTC | CASSAGQNTYEQYF
NA | TRBJ2-2 | TRBV5-6 | NA | TGTGCCAGCAGGGACGGACTGAACACCGGGGAGCTGTTTTTT | CASRDGLNTGELFF
TRBD2 | TRBJ2-1 | TRBV7-3 | few | TGTGCCAGCAGCTTAATCGGCGGGAGGGCGAGCAATGAGCAGTTCTTC | CASSLIGGRASNEQFF
NA | TRBJ2-1 | TRBV5-4 | few | TGTGCCAGCAGTCCCGGGGCGGCCTACAATGAGCAGTTCTTC | CASSPGAAYNEQFF
TRBD1 | TRBJ2-2 | TRBV7-6 | NA | TGTGCCAGCACACCCTGGACAGGGGGCTCGGGCACCGGGGAGCTGTTTTTT | CASTPWTGGSGTGELFF
TRBD2 | TRBJ2-1 | TRBV29-1 | few | TGCAGCGTTGAAGGGACTAGCGGGACGTACAATGAGCAGTTCTTC | CSVEGTSGTYNEQFF
TRBD2 | TRBJ2-5 | TRBV7-2 | NA | TGTGCCAGCAGCTTAAGCAGCGGCGGGGGCCAAGAGACCCAGTACTTC | CASSLSSGGGQETQYF
TRBD2 | TRBJ2-6 | TRBV25-1 | few | TGTGCCAGCAGCGACGGGGGGGCTGGGGCCAACGTCCTGACTTTC | CASSDGGAGANVLTF
TRBD1 | TRBJ1-5 | TRBV30 | few | TGTGCCTGGAGTCCGGGACAGCTCAATCAGCCCCAGCATTTT | CAWSPGQLNQPQHF
TRBD1 | TRBJ1-2 | TRBV12-3/TRBV12-4 | NA | TGTGCCAGCAGCCAGGACAGGGTTGATGGCTACACCTTC | CASSQDRVDGYTF
TRBD1 | TRBJ2-5 | TRBV5-1 | NA | TGCGCCAGCAGCCCGACAGGGGACTTAGAGACCCAGTACTTC | CASSPTGDLETQYF
TRBD1 | TRBJ2-3 | TRBV2 | NA | TGTGCCAGCAACATAAACCGGGACAGGGGTCCAGATACGCAGTATTTT | CASNINRDRGPDTQYF
TRBD1 | TRBJ2-6 | TRBV11-1 | few | TGTGCCAGCAGCCAATTCGGGACAGGGGGCTCTGGGGCCAACGTCCTGACTTTC | CASSQFGTGGSGANVLTF
NA | TRBJ1-1 | TRBV20-1 | NA | TGCAGTGCTAGAGCTGCTGGAACTGAAGCTTTCTTT | CSARAAGTEAFF
TRBD2 | TRBJ2-5 | TRBV9 | NA | TGTGCCAGCAGCGTAGTCGGGAGGGGAGAGACCCAGTACTTC | CASSVVGRGETQYF
NA | TRBJ2-1 | TRBV20-1 | NA | TGCAGTGCTAGAGATCTCGGGGATCATGAGCAGTTCTTC | CSARDLGDHEQFF
NA | TRBJ2-1 | TRBV7-9 | NA | TGTGCCAGCAGCTTAGTCTCGGGTGAGCAGTTCTTC | CASSLVSGEQFF
NA | TRBJ2-1 | TRBV6-5 | many | TGTGCCAGCAGCCCCCGCGGCAAACTAGAGGGGCAGTTCTTC | CASSPRGKLEGQFF
NA | TRBJ1-1 | TRBV6-2/TRBV6-3 | NA | TGTGCCAGCAGTTACGGGGGCGCGAACACTGAAGCTTTCTTT | CASSYGGANTEAFF
NA | TRBJ2-5 | TRBV12-3/TRBV12-4 | NA | TGTGCCAGCAGCCCCTCGGGCCCAGGGGAGACCCAGTACTTC | CASSPSGPGETQYF
TRBD2 | TRBJ2-7 | TRBV7-2 | few | TGTGCCAGCAGCTCACCAGGACTAGCTAACGAGCAGTACTTC | CASSSPGLANEQYF
NA | TRBJ2-1 | TRBV7-9 | NA | TGTGCCAGCAGCCGCGATGGGGTCCCCTACAATGAGCAGTTCTTC | CASSRDGVPYNEQFF
NA | TRBJ1-2 | TRBV4-2 | few | TGTGCCAGCGGACCGCCCGGGCAGGAGGGCTATGGCTACACCTTC | CASGPPGQEGYGYTF
NA | TRBJ2-7 | TRBV5-1 | few | TGCGCCAGCAGCTTGGCCACAGTGGAGTACGAGCAGTACTTC | CASSLATVEYEQYF